The clone carrying this TCR beta chain was seen a single time. This entry is derived from a study of T cells in Graves' hyperthyroidism and ophthalmopathy. Germline V CDR1 and CDR2: LGHNA, YSLEER. The V gene lost 3 bases and the J gene lost 5 bases, with 16 bases spanning the gap. CDR3 size: 16 residues. Absent ophthalmopathy progression within 18 months defined stable Graves' hyperthyroidism. Patients were excluded because of uncontrolled infection, other autoimmune disease, pregnancy or lactation. Researchers took RNA transcripts and amplified the TCR beta CDR3 regions from them. The primer set for the first-round RT-PCR of the TCR CDR3 was HTBI. From the multiplex PCR reads, TCRdb called clonotypes with MiXCR, one entry per CDR3 protein. The sample yields tens of thousands of distinct CDR3 sequences, 45% to 65% seen once.

Sequences were obtained from peripheral blood or thyroid tissue (not recorded which). This chain uses TRBV4-3 with TRBJ1-4; maybe TRBD1 (6 bases). This sequence originates from a man aged 18 to 30 with Graves' hyperthyroidism. CDR3 sequence: CASSQMETGANEKLFF. The CDR3 nucleotides are TGCGCCAGCAGCCAGATGGAAACGGGGGCGAATGAAAAACTGTTTTTT.